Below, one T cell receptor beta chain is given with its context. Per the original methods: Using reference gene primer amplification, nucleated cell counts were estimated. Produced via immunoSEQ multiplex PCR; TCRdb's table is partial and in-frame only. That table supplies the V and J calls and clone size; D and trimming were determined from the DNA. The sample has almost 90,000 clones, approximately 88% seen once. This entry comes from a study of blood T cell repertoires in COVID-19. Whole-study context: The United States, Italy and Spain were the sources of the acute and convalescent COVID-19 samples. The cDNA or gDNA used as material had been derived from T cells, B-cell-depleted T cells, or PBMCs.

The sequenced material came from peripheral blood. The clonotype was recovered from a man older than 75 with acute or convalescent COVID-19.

The CDR3 protein is CASSDRVQPQHF. In nucleotides, the CDR3 is TGTGCCAGCAGTGACAGGGTACAGCCCCAGCATTTT. The chain employs TRBV6-1 and TRBJ1-5; D is possibly TRBD1 (5 bases). Germline assignment: CDR1 MNHNS and CDR2 SASEGT. The V gene lost 3 bases and the J gene lost 7 bases, with 7 bases spanning the gap. The CDR3 has 12 amino acids.